This T cell receptor beta chain was captured by sequencing in a study of blood T cell repertoires in COVID-19. About the research overall: Samples representing acute and convalescent COVID-19 were sourced from the United States, Italy and Spain. PBMCs, B-cell-depleted T cells, or T cells provided the cDNA or gDNA that made up the material.

Authors' data handling: How many nucleated cells were present was estimated from reference gene primer amplification. Repertoires were generated with immunoSEQ multiplex PCR, while TCRdb's copy carries only in-frame clones and drops some. V and J calls and clone size are copied from that table; D and trimming were computed from the DNA. This table holds approximately 150,000 clones, approximately 90% found once. Germline lookup yields CDR1 MRHNA and CDR2 SNTAGT. The CDR3 loop spans 14 amino acids. Trimming cost V 0 bases and J 5 bases, with 10 bases left between them. V is TRBV6-4 and J is TRBJ2-5; D is unresolved. Sequenced: peripheral blood. This TCR came from a human donor in a cohort sampled during active COVID-19. The DNA for the CDR3 is TGTGCCAGCAGTGACTCGAGGCTTATGGAGACCCAGTACTTC. It yields the protein CASSDSRLMETQYF.